This TCR beta chain was documented in a study of tumor and adjacent non-tumor tissue in lung cancer. Study as a whole: The patients, roughly eleven men and about 5 women, were about 31 to 76 with stage I to III disease. On average, productive TCRbeta reads reached about 4.4 million per sample. Study results and caveats: Normal lung showed higher cumulative top 100 clone frequency than tumor.

From germline, CDR1 is DFQATT and CDR2 SNEGSKA (reference sequence). The CDR3 runs 13 residues. With 4 bases removed from V and 4 bases from J, the gap between germline ends came to 13 bases. In the case of this clonotype: The antigen is undetermined.

The template was RNA from unsorted bulk tissue. Between August and November 2014, newly diagnosed, chemotherapy-naive lung cancer patients underwent thoracic surgery in China. Three rounds of nested PCR, following a modified ARM-PCR protocol, produced the TCRbeta library. TCRdb analysed the multiplex PCR reads with MiXCR anew, one entry per CDR3 protein. This table has some 99,000 distinct CDR3 sequences, about 75% appearing once. The rearrangement links TRBV20-1 to TRBJ2-5; tentative D call: TRBD1 (5 bases). The sequence came from a woman in her fifties or sixties with non-small cell lung cancer. Sequencing used lung tumor tissue. For the CDR3, the DNA is TGCAGTGCTATAGATGCAGGGTCAGAGACCCAGTACTTC. It codes for CSAIDAGSETQYF.